This TCR beta chain was sequenced during a study of cytomegalovirus exposure and HLA in healthy donors (dated by TCRdb to 2016 to 2017). A note on the overall study: According to a later analysis, the approximately 130 validation repertoires were produced on the same platform as the roughly 600 repertoires of the first cohort. The study aimed to test whether signatures of past pathogen exposure could be identified by cataloging public T cell receptors. Besides the first cohort of 500 to 700 subjects, a separate validation cohort made up of 120 different subjects was used. To predict cytomegalovirus infection status, the study brought together high-throughput TCR immunosequencing, statistical association of individual TCRs with disease status, and machine learning. The paper's findings and limits, for the study overall: It was suggested by the authors that the approach could potentially be generalized to other disease states and immunological phenotypes. The study gave a list of more than 150 TCR beta chains associated with cytomegalovirus. A later analysis found that TCRs clustered in the first cohort also tended to co-occur in the 100 to 150 validation repertoires, with roughly 95% of cluster scores above 0. In both the original and validation cohorts, the classifier was reported to diagnose cytomegalovirus status with high specificity and sensitivity. A few of the identified cytomegalovirus-associated TCR beta chains were confirmed in vitro to be specific for cytomegalovirus antigens. A later analysis lacked HLA typing for the validation cohort, so it scored co-occurrence in that cohort across all 120 or so repertoires. Most TCR sequences were observed very rarely across donors, whereas some public TCRs were present in many individuals.

The donors belonged to the validation cohort of 90 to 150 subjects, which was separate from the 666-subject first cohort. Receptors were amplified or captured by the immunoSEQ multiplex PCR assay. The paper's processing steps were these. A statistical classification framework was built for diagnosing cytomegalovirus status from the catalog of TCR beta chain sequences. TCRdb carries this immuneACCESS record with in-frame sequences only. Its versions omit some clonotypes, under half of them owing to an unresolved V gene in the studies checked, with the rest unexplained. V and J calls and clone size are given by that table; D and trimming were obtained from the DNA. This sample is represented by 110,000 or so clones; about 85% of them were singletons. The top ten clones comprise around 4.5% of the sample. Details on this clone: Its antigen remains unidentified. No quality values exist for individual bases; no much larger clone is one base distant.

This TCR derives from a young man in good health and CMV-seropositive. What was sequenced was PBMCs.

CDR3 loop: CASSLSGGEYTEAFF. In nucleotide form, the sequence is TGTGCCAGCAGCTTATCTGGCGGAGAGTACACTGAAGCTTTCTTT. The chain was built from TRBV7-9 and TRBJ1-1; the D gene assignment is ambiguous. The germline V gene (reference sequence) specifies SEHNR as CDR1 and FQNEAQ as CDR2. Taken from cysteine to phenylalanine, the CDR3 has 15 residues. Solely the CDR3 DNA is kept, with 45 bases framed from the first base. The junction shows trimming of 2 bases on V and 3 bases on J, plus 13 bases between the germline ends.